Below, 18 T cell receptor beta chains from the same sample are listed, as sequenced in a study of blood T cells in healthy people across ages (dated by TCRdb to 2013 to 2016). The method was 5' RACE. The sequencer was an Illumina HiSeq 2500. A second PCR of roughly 7 to 11 cycles was performed with a sample-barcoded 5' primer and a J-beta primer mix. TCRdb reran the public reads through fastp at Q25 and MiXCR, keeping productive beta chains. Records with the same CDR3 protein are collapsed into one entry carrying the most frequent genes and DNA. In all, the sample holds over 1.5 million distinct CDR3 sequences, and less than 50% of those were seen once. Over 2% of the sample lies in the top ten. Sequencing was performed on blood. These receptors all come from a middle-aged woman in good health.

The chain combines TRBV3-1 with TRBJ2-1, with 7 bases matching TRBD1. The CDR3 has 15 residues. CDR1 and CDR2 (germline): LGHDT, YNNKEL (reference sequence). J was trimmed by 5 bases and V by 1 base; bases with no gene match: 5. The CDR3 DNA is TGTGCCAGCAGCCAAGCCTGGACAGGCAACAATGAGCAGTTCTTC. It is translated as CASSQAWTGNNEQFF.

The chain carries TRBV12-3 or TRBV12-4 and TRBJ2-1, with D perhaps TRBD2 (5 bases). V lost 0 bases and J lost 1, with 10 bases in between. The CDR3 extends over 16 amino acids. The DNA for the CDR3 is TGTGCCAGCAGTTTAGCGCTACTAGAGTCCTACAATGAGCAGTTCTTC. Translated: CASSLALLESYNEQFF.

J is TRBJ1-5 and V is TRBV20-1; D may be TRBD1 (5 bases). The germline gives CDR1 DFQATT, CDR2 SNEGSKA (reference sequence). There are 10 residues in the CDR3. Trimming left V 5 bases short and J 9 bases short, with 8 bases between. The CDR3 DNA reads as TGCAGTGCTGCCGGGGGGCCCCAGCATTTT. The encoded protein is CSAAGGPQHF.

The rearrangement uses TRBV13 and TRBJ2-5, with D tentatively TRBD1 (6 bases). The V and J ends lost 0 bases and 3 bases respectively, with 11 bases between them. The CDR3 extends over 15 amino acids. CDR1 is PRHDT, CDR2 FYEKMQ, per germline (reference sequence). CDR3 residues: CASSLGGHSEETQYF. CDR3 nucleotide sequence: TGTGCCAGCAGCTTAGGGGGACATTCGGAAGAGACCCAGTACTTC.

V is TRBV9 and J is TRBJ2-1, with 7 nucleotides matching TRBD2. The CDR3 spans 14 residues. The trim removed 0 bases at V and 8 bases at J, leaving 5 bases unmatched. CDR1 is SGDLS, CDR2 YYNGEE, per germline. DNA of the CDR3: TGTGCCAGCAGCGTAGCCGGGGGGATGGATGAGCAGTTCTTC. The encoded protein is CASSVAGGMDEQFF.

This clonotype has a count of ten or more. This rearrangement joins TRBV5-1 to TRBJ2-4; no clear D. Germline-derived CDR1 and CDR2 are SGHRS and YFSETQ. Trimming stripped 9 bases from V and 5 bases from J, with 12 bases between. This CDR3 contains 12 residues. This chain's CDR3 is CATKGPENIQYF. The CDR3 coding sequence is TGCGCCACCAAAGGTCCAGAAAACATTCAGTACTTC.

The J gene is TRBJ1-2, the V gene TRBV6-5, with 7 positions matching TRBD1. The junction had 4 bases not matched to a gene; V was cut back by 0 bases and J by 0 bases. CDR3 length: 16 residues. Germline CDR1 MNHEY, CDR2 SVGAGI. The CDR3 spells CASSYSQGGSNYGYTF. DNA for the CDR3: TGTGCCAGCAGTTACTCTCAGGGGGGTTCTAACTATGGCTACACCTTC.

The chain recombines TRBV29-1 with TRBJ2-5, with 12 bases fitting TRBD1. From germline, CDR1 is SQVTM and CDR2 ANQGSEA. Trimming at V came to 7 bases and at J to 5 bases, leaving 8 bases not matched to a gene. The CDR3 contains 14 residues. The CDR3 spells CSAAGTGGSETQYF. CDR3 nucleotide sequence: TGCAGCGCAGCCGGGACAGGGGGCTCGGAGACCCAGTACTTC.

Notes on this clonotype: The junction and the germline gene differ at one end; a read error may be behind it. The chain uses TRBV6-2 or TRBV6-3 and TRBJ1-2, with D tentatively TRBD1 (5 bases). This CDR3 spans 13 amino acids. Per the germline V gene, CDR1 is MNHEY and CDR2 is SVGEGT. The CDR3 DNA sequence: TGTGCCAGCACTTACACAGGAGTCTATGGCTACACCTTC. Translation: CASTYTGVYGYTF.

This clonotype was recorded at least ten times. The V call is TRBV20-1, the J call TRBJ2-5; D may correspond to TRBD1 or TRBD2 (6 bases each). The germline V gene encodes CDR1 DFQATT and CDR2 SNEGSKA (reference sequence). This CDR3 is 12 amino acids long. The germline V and J ends were trimmed by 0 bases and 5 bases, with 7 bases remaining between them. The CDR3 spells CSAREGGETQYF. CDR3 nucleotide sequence: TGCAGTGCTAGAGAAGGGGGGGAGACCCAGTACTTC.

The chain has TRBV4-3 and TRBJ1-6; TRBD1 agrees at 9 bases. The ends lost 3 bases at V and 5 bases at J; junction bases unmatched: 2. This CDR3 spans 15 amino acids. Germline V lookup: CDR1 LGHNA, CDR2 YSLEER. CDR3 sequence (DNA): TGCGCCAGCAGCCAGCGGGACAGGGATAATTCACCCCTCCACTTT. This translates into CASSQRDRDNSPLHF.

V usage is TRBV29-1 and J usage is TRBJ2-7; D is uncertain. Trimming pared 5 bases from V and 0 bases from J, leaving 11 bases between. Germline V lookup: CDR1 SQVTM, CDR2 ANQGSEA. This CDR3 spans 13 amino acids. The CDR3 DNA reads TGCAGCGTTCTGACCGTCAGCTCCTACGAGCAGTACTTC. Protein product: CSVLTVSSYEQYF.

This clonotype has just a few counts. CDR3 in amino acids: CASSLIVGNEQYF. CDR3 in DNA: TGCGCCAGCAGCTTGATAGTGGGCAATGAGCAGTACTTC. The chain joins TRBV5-1 to TRBJ2-7; D uncertain. V lost 1 base and J 7 bases, leaving 12 bases between the germline ends. CDR1 is SGHRS and CDR2 is YFSETQ in the germline V gene. CDR3 length equals 13 residues. Full variable domain (outside the CDR3, taken from reference TRBV5-1 and TRBJ2-7): KAGVTQTPRYLIKTRGQQVTLSCSPISGHRSVSWYQQTPGQGLQFLFEYFSETQRNKGNFPGRFSGRQFSNSRSEMNVSTLELGDSALYLCASSLIVGNEQYFGPGTRLTVT.

In this sample, this clonotype turned up a few times. The gene calls are TRBV27 and TRBJ2-3; D gene ambiguous. Germline V gives CDR1 MNHEY, CDR2 SMNVEV (reference sequence). Trimming took off 2 bases at V and 0 bases at J, with 6 bases between the two ends. This CDR3 has 14 amino acids. The DNA of the CDR3 is TGTGCCAGCAGTTTACTTATTAGCACAGATACGCAGTATTTT. Its protein is CASSLLISTDTQYF.

The rearrangement uses TRBV5-1 and TRBJ2-3; TRBD1 aligns across 7 bases. This CDR3 contains 15 residues. V was pared by 3 bases and J by 2 bases, with 6 bases of the junction left unmatched. Looked up from germline, CDR1 is SGHRS and CDR2 is YFSETQ. CDR3 sequence: CASSSSGQNTDTQYF. CDR3 in DNA: TGCGCCAGCAGCTCGTCGGGACAGAACACAGATACGCAGTATTTT.

This clonotype was counted a few times. V usage is TRBV7-2 and J usage is TRBJ2-5, with D unresolved. Trimming shortened V by 1 base and J by 5 bases, and 11 bases separated the two germline ends. The germline V gene has CDR1 SGHTA and CDR2 FQGNSA. This CDR3 comprises 14 residues. This CDR3 is CASSLDPRLETQYF. The CDR3 region has the DNA TGTGCCAGCAGCTTAGATCCTCGCCTGGAGACCCAGTACTTC.

The rearrangement links TRBV6-6 to TRBJ2-4, with D possibly matching TRBD2 (6 bases). The J call could be wrong; TRBJ2-7 is a better fit for the DNA end. There are 14 residues in the CDR3. Germline CDR1 MNHNY, CDR2 SVGAGI (reference sequence). CDR3 sequence (DNA): TGTGCCAGCAGTCCTAGTCAGGGACTCTACGAGCAGTACTTC. This sequence encodes CASSPSQGLYEQYF.

V gene TRBV7-9 combines with J gene TRBJ1-2; no definite D call. There are 16 residues in the CDR3. Trimming removed 5 bases from V and 1 base from J, with 17 bases in between. Germline CDR1 SEHNR, CDR2 FQNEAQ (reference sequence). Written as DNA, the CDR3 is TGTGCCAGCAGCCTCTGGCCGAATAGAAATAACTATGGCTACACCTTC. Protein product: CASSLWPNRNNYGYTF. The full variable domain, completed using reference TRBV7-9 and TRBJ1-2, is DTGVSQNPRHKITKRGQNVTFRCDPISEHNRLYWYRQTLGQGPEFLTYFQNEAQLEKSRLLSDRFSAERPKGSFSTLEIQRTEQGDSAMYLCASSLWPNRNNYGYTFGSGTRLTVV.